The 8 T cell receptor beta chains listed next were all sequenced from one sample in a study of early T cells in non-severe SARS-CoV-2 infection. TCRdb re-called the 5' RACE reads with MiXCR, one entry per CDR3 protein. The sample consists of about 27,000 distinct CDR3 sequences, 4.5% to 6% of them appearing once. Sequencing used whole blood. These receptor sequences come from an adult who was a healthcare worker with PCR-confirmed SARS-CoV-2 infection or an uninfected control (not recorded which).

In its sample, this clonotype was seen many times. The genes are TRBV12-5 and TRBJ1-6, with D maybe TRBD1 (6 bases). V was trimmed by 0 bases and J by 5 bases, leaving 17 bases between them. The CDR3 has 18 residues. Germline values: CDR1 LGHNT, CDR2 FRNRAP. The CDR3 coding sequence is TGTGCTAGTGGTTTGGTAGTGAACAGGGTTCGGAATAATTCACCCCTCCACTTT. Translation gives CASGLVVNRVRNNSPLHF.

This clonotype was detected a few times. V gene TRBV6-2 or TRBV6-3 combines with J gene TRBJ2-7; D perhaps matches TRBD2 (6 bases). Germline-derived CDR1 and CDR2 are MNHEY and SVGEGT. CDR3 size: 12 residues. V was clipped by 7 bases and J by 3 bases, with 10 bases between them. The CDR3 loop reads CASNGGLYEQYF. CDR3 in DNA: TGTGCCAGCAATGGGGGACTCTACGAGCAGTACTTC.

There are a few counts of this clonotype. V gene TRBV20-1 combines with J gene TRBJ2-1, with TRBD1 matching over 7 bases. The CDR3 sequence is 14 residues long. With V trimmed by 5 bases and J by 5 bases, 9 bases remained unmatched. Germline V gene lookup returns CDR1 DFQATT and CDR2 SNEGSKA (reference sequence). The CDR3 spells CSALGRQGNNEQFF. CDR3 bases: TGCAGTGCTCTCGGACGACAGGGAAACAATGAGCAGTTCTTC.

This clonotype was seen at least ten times. The gene calls are TRBV5-6 and TRBJ2-7; D may be TRBD1 (6 bases). The CDR3 covers 14 residues. Germline CDR1 reads SGHDT; CDR2 reads YYEEEE. V lost 4 bases and J 2 bases, leaving 13 bases between the germline ends. In DNA form, the CDR3 reads TGTGCCAGCAGCGTTATCCGGGACACCTACGAGCAGTACTTC. It yields the protein CASSVIRDTYEQYF.

The chain couples TRBV7-9 to TRBJ2-7; TRBD1 aligns across 7 bases. The germline V gene has CDR1 SEHNR and CDR2 FQNEAQ (reference sequence). The CDR3 is 13 residues long. Trimming at V came to 5 bases and at J to 4 bases, leaving 5 bases not matched to a gene. In DNA form, the CDR3 reads TGTGCCAGCAGCCCAGGACAGGAATACGAGCAGTACTTC. Translating it yields CASSPGQEYEQYF.

This clonotype has only a few counts. V and J are TRBV20-1 and TRBJ1-1, with a possible D match to TRBD1 (6 bases). Germline assignment: CDR1 DFQATT and CDR2 SNEGSKA (reference sequence). The CDR3 is 15 residues long. Trimming removed 1 base from V and 3 bases from J, with 15 bases in between. This CDR3 is CSARVNRGGDTEAFF. In DNA, the CDR3 is TGCAGTGCTAGAGTTAATAGAGGGGGAGACACTGAAGCTTTCTTT.

This clonotype was counted only a few times. The V gene is TRBV20-1, the J gene TRBJ1-4, with D possibly TRBD1 on 6 matching bases. The CDR3 length is 15 residues. V lost 0 bases to trimming and J lost 7 bases, with 15 bases between them. Germline V gene data show CDR1 as DFQATT and CDR2 as SNEGSKA (reference sequence). CDR3 sequence reads: CSARDRGGNGEKLFF. CDR3 nucleotide sequence: TGCAGTGCTAGAGATCGAGGGGGGAATGGTGAAAAACTGTTTTTT.

The table lists this clonotype with many counts. This chain joins TRBV5-8 and TRBJ2-5, with D perhaps matching TRBD1 (5 bases). This CDR3 has 14 residues. V lost 0 bases and J lost 5, with 11 bases in between. The V gene's germline CDR1 is SGHTS and CDR2 YDEGEE. CDR3 protein: CASSLALGAETQYF. For the CDR3, the DNA is TGTGCCAGCAGCTTGGCCCTTGGGGCTGAGACCCAGTACTTC.